This T cell receptor (beta chain) was found in a study of Graves' ophthalmopathy and Graves' hyperthyroidism (dated by TCRdb to about 2018). In terms of the full investigation: Peripheral blood was collected before any treatment was given, at the time of initial diagnosis. The study used signatures of the TCR beta repertoire to tell Graves' ophthalmopathy apart from Graves' hyperthyroidism and to predict which patients would progress to ophthalmopathy. In total, 135 blood samples were TCR-sequenced: 40 to 45 ophthalmopathy, about 75 hyperthyroidism and about 17 hyperthyroidism-to-ophthalmopathy patients. To explore V-J signatures distinguishing ophthalmopathy from hyperthyroidism, a discovery set of roughly 98 patients (43 ophthalmopathy, over 55 stable hyperthyroidism) was enrolled. An independent validation cohort comprised some 18 hyperthyroidism patients and 15 to 17 patients who later progressed from hyperthyroidism to ophthalmopathy. In 6 or 7 hyperthyroidism patients, T-cell repertoires of thyroid tissue and blood were compared. Once sampling was done, hyperthyroidism patients were given methimazole at a starting dose of 30 mg daily, while ophthalmopathy patients were given high-dose intravenous methylprednisolone. The roughly 100 discovery patients were randomly divided into training and test sets at a 7:3 ratio.

For repertoire sequencing, the TCR beta CDR3 regions were amplified from RNA transcripts. The first round was an RT-PCR using HTBI primers with the Qiagen OneStep RT-PCR kit, and this first round was followed by a second-round multiplex PCR, then size selection and purification. Libraries were sequenced on an Illumina HiSeq2000 using paired-end 100 bp reads. The published analysis was carried out like this. Reads were processed with SOAPnuke, discarding reads with adapters, uncalled bases, mean Phred below 15, or no exact constant-primer or identifier match. High-quality paired reads were merged with COPE v1.2.5. Clonotypes were defined as unique nucleotide sequences and were aligned to IMGT TRB V, D and J references using MiTCR v1.1. The analysis was limited to V-J combinations with a frequency above 0.0001, which together covered 99.2% of the repertoires. For each V-J combination, a TCR clonal expansion and chaos score was defined as the ratio of F50 clonal expansion to chaos observed in the TCRdist matrix. Welch's t-statistics and random forest were used to reduce the features to roughly 14 V-J combinations, which were then used as input to a naive Bayes classifier. The similarity between thyroid and blood repertoires was quantified using the Morisita-Horn index. The public reads were run again by TCRdb, first through fastp at Q25 and then through MiXCR, and only productive beta chains were kept. Each entry merges the rows of one CDR3 protein and shows their most common DNA and genes. TCRdb's processing, not the authors' own work, is the source of the V and J calls. Present in this sample are about 620,000 distinct CDR3 sequences, 20% to 25% of which were seen just once. The top ten clones comprise more than 5.5% of the sample.

General findings and caveats noted by the study authors: Sample size was not statistically predetermined, and group allocation was not concealed from the investigators. In cross-validation, the 13-signature model distinguished ophthalmopathy from stable hyperthyroidism with less than 90% sensitivity and 81% to 82% specificity, while in the test set the corresponding values were about 80% and 75%. In validation, the model predicted ophthalmopathy progression with about 70% sensitivity and roughly 72% specificity; 12 predicted patients were CT-confirmed with GO in a median of approximately 6.5 months. Most expanded thyroid clonotypes with frequency above 0.001 were also detected in blood, suggesting blood repertoires may reflect the thyroid immune response.

As encoded in the germline V gene, CDR1 is SNHLY while CDR2 is FYNNEI. The CDR3 spans 15 residues, from the cysteine through the phenylalanine. Only the CDR3 region is kept as DNA, spanning 45 bases read in frame from base 1. V and J lose 5 bases and 1 base, and a span of 11 bases separates them. This clonotype was seen at least ten times. There is no known antigen for this receptor. Per-base qualities were not stored, and no clone one base away is much larger. A patient counted as having stable hyperthyroidism if there was no progression to ophthalmopathy within 18 months of follow-up. The hyperthyroidism patients were 18 to 65 years old and newly diagnosed, with a disease duration of less than 2 months. Patients with other autoimmune diseases, uncontrolled infections, pregnancy or lactation were excluded from the study. Diagnosis relied on clinical symptoms, serum thyroxine, TRAb, thyroid ultrasound and orbital computed tomography. Ficoll-Paque density gradient centrifugation was used to isolate PBMCs from under 11 ml of fresh peripheral blood. Total RNA was extracted with Trizol reagent and quality-checked on an Agilent 2100 Bioanalyzer.

Material: peripheral blood. The TCR originated in a woman aged 18-30 years with stable Graves' hyperthyroidism. Some clones in this sample may be carry-over from other donors' samples. Donor details come from another sample of the same person, matched by shared clones. The V and J segments used are TRBV2 and TRBJ2-2; the best D guess is TRBD2, with 5 bases matching. The DNA sequence is as follows: TGTGCCAGCAGTCGTGACCGGGGGAACACCGGGGAGCTGTTTTTT. This is translated as CASSRDRGNTGELFF.